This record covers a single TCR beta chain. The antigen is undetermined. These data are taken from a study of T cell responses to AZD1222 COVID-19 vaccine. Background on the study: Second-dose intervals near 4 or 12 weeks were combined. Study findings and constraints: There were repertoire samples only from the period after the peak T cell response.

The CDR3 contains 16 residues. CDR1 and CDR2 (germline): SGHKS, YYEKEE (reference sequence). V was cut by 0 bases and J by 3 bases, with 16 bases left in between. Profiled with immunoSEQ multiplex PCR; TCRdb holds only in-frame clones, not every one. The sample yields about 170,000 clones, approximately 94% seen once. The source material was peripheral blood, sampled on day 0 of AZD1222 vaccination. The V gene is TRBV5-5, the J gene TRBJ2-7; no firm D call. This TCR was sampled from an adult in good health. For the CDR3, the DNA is TGTGCCAGCAGCTTGGAGCAGCCAACCCCCTACTACGAGCAGTACTTC. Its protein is CASSLEQPTPYYEQYF.